This is a list of T cell receptor beta chains from one sample in a study of blood T cells in healthy people across ages. Via MiXCR, TCRdb re-called the 5' RACE reads, giving one row per CDR3 protein. This table has about 780,000 distinct CDR3 sequences, more than 35% appearing once. Material: blood. Receptors were obtained from an elderly man in good health. Both conserved end residues are part of each CDR3. D genes are given only for firm matches. The size of a clone is reported for some rows only, either as once, few or many, or as a class for expanded clones.

>TRBD2|TRBV7-3|TRBJ2-1|NA
CASSARPGLAAPGGYNEQFF
TGTGCCAGCAGCGCCAGACCGGGACTAGCGGCCCCGGGGGGTTACAATGAGCAGTTCTTC
>NA|TRBV10-3|TRBJ1-2|NA
CAISESDLGGYTF
TGTGCCATCAGTGAGTCTGACTTGGGAGGCTACACCTTC
>TRBD2|TRBV7-8|TRBJ2-7|many
CASSFRPGLANNEQYF
TGTGCCAGCAGCTTCCGTCCGGGACTAGCCAACAATGAGCAGTACTTC
>NA|TRBV12-3/TRBV12-4|TRBJ2-7|NA
CASSLGGQGNPYEQYF
TGTGCCAGCAGTTTGGGGGGGCAGGGAAACCCTTACGAGCAGTACTTC
>TRBD1|TRBV28|TRBJ1-1|NA
CASSLWAGGILNTEAFF
TGTGCCAGCAGTTTATGGGCAGGGGGAATCCTGAACACTGAAGCTTTCTTT
>TRBD2|TRBV9|TRBJ2-1|NA
CASSGKAGGLTDEQFF
TGTGCCAGCAGCGGCAAAGCGGGAGGGTTAACCGATGAGCAGTTCTTC
>TRBD1|TRBV6-6|TRBJ2-7|few
CASSPRDRGIEQYF
TGTGCCAGCAGTCCCCGGGACAGGGGTATCGAGCAGTACTTC
>TRBD2|TRBV29-1|TRBJ2-3|NA
CSVEAYPRTSDTDTQYF
TGCAGCGTTGAAGCTTACCCCCGGACTAGCGACACAGATACGCAGTATTTT
>NA|TRBV24-1|TRBJ2-7|NA
CATDSGQGGEQYF
TGTGCCACCGACTCCGGCCAGGGGGGTGAGCAGTACTTC
>NA|TRBV9|TRBJ1-3|once
CASSDNGNTIYF
TGTGCCAGCAGCGACAATGGAAACACCATATATTTT
>NA|TRBV28|TRBJ2-7|NA
CASSFGQRAYEQYF
TGTGCCAGCAGTTTTGGCCAGCGGGCCTACGAGCAGTACTTC
>NA|TRBV20-1|TRBJ2-3|few
CSGLRDGTDTQYF
TGCAGTGGCCTGCGGGACGGCACAGATACGCAGTATTTT
>NA|TRBV20-1|TRBJ2-3|NA
CSARVGSYTDTQYF
TGCAGTGCTAGAGTCGGCTCGTACACAGATACGCAGTATTTT
>TRBD1|TRBV12-3/TRBV12-4|TRBJ1-5|NA
CASRRWGTGDSNQPQHF
TGTGCCAGCAGGAGGTGGGGAACAGGGGATAGCAATCAGCCCCAGCATTTT
>TRBD1|TRBV7-2|TRBJ1-5|many
CASSLARDRGVYSNQPQHF
TGTGCCAGCAGCTTAGCGCGGGACAGGGGCGTCTATAGCAATCAGCCCCAGCATTTT
>NA|TRBV12-3/TRBV12-4|TRBJ1-1|NA
CASSKEVEAFF
TGTGCCAGCAGCAAAGAAGTGGAAGCTTTCTTT
>TRBD1|TRBV12-3/TRBV12-4|TRBJ1-5|once
CASSPTKHRGAGYSNQPQHF
TGTGCCAGCAGCCCAACAAAACACAGGGGCGCGGGGTATAGCAATCAGCCCCAGCATTTT
>TRBD2|TRBV20-1|TRBJ2-1|NA
CSAYTLAGEETQFF
TGCAGTGCTTATACTCTAGCGGGAGAAGAGACCCAGTTCTTC
>NA|TRBV12-5|TRBJ2-7|NA
CASGLTGYYEQYF
TGTGCTAGTGGTCTGACAGGTTACTACGAGCAGTACTTC
>TRBD2|TRBV20-1|TRBJ2-3|few
CSARFSGSIDTQYF
TGCAGTGCTAGATTTAGCGGGAGTATAGATACGCAGTATTTT
>TRBD2|TRBV7-2|TRBJ2-1|few
CASSLRGSGSVYNEQFF
TGTGCCAGCAGCTTAAGGGGTAGCGGGAGTGTCTACAATGAGCAGTTCTTC
>NA|TRBV4-2|TRBJ2-3|NA
CASSRTGRSGQYF
TGTGCCAGCAGCCGCACGGGACGAAGCGGGCAGTATTTT
>NA|TRBV11-2|TRBJ2-3|once
CASSFSGGETDTRYF
TGTGCCAGCAGCTTTTCCGGGGGCGAAACAGATACGCGGTATTTT
>NA|TRBV5-1|TRBJ2-7|NA
CASSLGGQEYEQYF
TGCGCCAGCAGCTTGGGGGGACAAGAGTACGAGCAGTACTTC
>NA|TRBV27|TRBJ1-2|NA
CASGTLGSGYTF
TGTGCCAGCGGTACTTTAGGGAGCGGCTACACCTTC
>NA|TRBV5-1|TRBJ2-5|NA
CASSWSPRGEQYF
TGCGCCAGCAGCTGGAGTCCGAGGGGTGAGCAGTACTTC
>NA|TRBV9|TRBJ2-3|few
CASSPQAPLRTLRTDTQYF
TGTGCCAGCAGCCCCCAGGCCCCGTTGAGGACTCTACGCACAGATACGCAGTATTTT
>TRBD2|TRBV6-2/TRBV6-3|TRBJ2-1|few
CASSYSTSEKYNEQFF
TGTGCCAGCAGTTACTCAACTAGCGAAAAGTACAATGAGCAGTTCTTC
>TRBD1|TRBV7-6|TRBJ2-5|NA
CASSSGTGVQEAQYF
TGTGCCAGCAGCTCAGGGACAGGGGTCCAAGAGGCCCAGTACTTC